Sequencing of this TCR beta chain was carried out in a study of blood T cell repertoires in COVID-19. Overall study context: COVID-19 samples, acute and convalescent, were from the United States, Italy and Spain.

Trimming shortened V by 0 bases and J by 7 bases, and 13 bases separated the two germline ends. Germline CDR1 is SGHRS and CDR2 is YFSETQ. The CDR3 runs 14 residues. Authors' methods: The assay estimated nucleated cells by amplifying reference gene primers. Measured with immunoSEQ multiplex PCR; TCRdb has only the in-frame clones, and not every one. V and J calls and clone size are as listed in that table; D and trimming were resolved from the DNA. The data show about 300,000 clones, about 91% seen once. The V and J genes are TRBV5-1 and TRBJ1-1; D is ambiguous. The clonotype comes from a woman younger than 45 who had recovered from COVID-19. The sequenced sample consisted of peripheral blood. In DNA form, the CDR3 reads TGCGCCAGCAGCTTGGAGTTCAGAAGCGTTGAAGCTTTCTTT. Residues: CASSLEFRSVEAFF.